One and the same sample provided the 28 T cell receptor beta chains below, sequenced in a study of T cells in Graves' hyperthyroidism and ophthalmopathy. Using RNA transcripts as the source, TCR beta CDR3 regions were amplified. In the first-round RT-PCR of the TCR CDR3, the HTBI primer set was used. TCRdb reanalysed the multiplex PCR reads using MiXCR and keeps one entry per CDR3 protein. The sample includes around 600,000 distinct CDR3 sequences, 15% to 19% seen only once; the top ten take 6.5% to 8%. The specimen was blood. These receptors all stem from a woman aged 25 to 39 with Graves' hyperthyroidism.

V gene TRBV11-1 combines with J gene TRBJ1-2; TRBD1 matches at 9 bases. The CDR3 consists of 13 residues. Germline CDR1 is SGHAT and CDR2 is FQDESV (reference sequence). The V segment lost 5 bases and the J segment 8 bases; nucleotides outside the gene matches: 6. The CDR3 sequence: CASSLGTGKGYTF. The CDR3 region has the DNA TGTGCCAGCAGCCTCGGGACAGGGAAGGGCTACACCTTC.

This clonotype was recorded at least ten times. The genes are TRBV7-9 and TRBJ2-7; D remains ambiguous. V was trimmed by 1 base and J by 2 bases, leaving 9 bases between them. The CDR3 covers 14 residues. Germline CDR1 reads SEHNR; CDR2 reads FQNEAQ (reference sequence). The CDR3 loop reads CASSLGGLTYEQYF. As DNA, the CDR3 is TGTGCCAGCAGCTTAGGCGGTTTGACCTACGAGCAGTACTTC.

The V and J genes are TRBV20-1 and TRBJ1-1; 7 nucleotides match TRBD1. The trim removed 6 bases at V and 6 bases at J, leaving 4 bases unmatched. This CDR3 comprises 11 residues. CDR1 DFQATT and CDR2 SNEGSKA come from the germline V gene (reference sequence). CDR3 sequence: CSARQGAEAFF. CDR3 sequence (DNA): TGCAGTGCAAGACAGGGAGCTGAAGCTTTCTTT.

This chain links TRBV5-5 with TRBJ2-5, with 10 bases fitting TRBD2. Unmatched junction bases numbered 3, after V lost 0 bases and J lost 7 bases. From germline, CDR1 is SGHKS and CDR2 YYEKEE (reference sequence). This CDR3 region has 14 residues. Here the CDR3 reads CASSLGTSGPTQYF. The CDR3 nucleotides read TGTGCCAGCAGCTTGGGGACTAGCGGTCCGACCCAGTACTTC.

In its sample, this clonotype was seen many times. The chain employs TRBV27 and TRBJ2-7; a possible D gene is TRBD1 (5 bases). Deletions cut 0 bases from V and 2 bases from J, with 11 bases between. This CDR3 is 15 amino acids long. Germline assignment: CDR1 MNHEY and CDR2 SMNVEV (reference sequence). The CDR3 bases are TGTGCCAGCAGTTTATCGGGGCAGCCAACCTACGAGCAGTACTTC. This gives the protein CASSLSGQPTYEQYF.

V is TRBV5-1 and J is TRBJ2-7, with D unclear. CDR3 length: 18 amino acids. V lost 0 bases and J lost 4, with 23 bases in between. The germline gives CDR1 SGHRS, CDR2 YFSETQ. DNA of the CDR3: TGCGCCAGCAGCTTGGACAATCCCTGGGGTGGCGTAGGGTACGAGCAGTACTTC. Residues: CASSLDNPWGGVGYEQYF.

This clonotype was seen many times. The chain is built from TRBV27 and TRBJ1-2; D is ambiguous. CDR1 and CDR2 (germline): MNHEY, SMNVEV (reference sequence). Between the trimmed V and J ends, which lost 6 bases and 4 bases, there was a span of 21 bases. This CDR3 is 16 amino acids long. CDR3 in amino acids: CASSFVGSRELYGYTF. The CDR3, as DNA: TGTGCCAGCAGCTTCGTCGGATCGCGGGAGCTCTATGGCTACACCTTC.

The chain carries TRBV7-2 and TRBJ1-2; 8 nucleotides align to TRBD1. The germline CDR1 and CDR2 sequences are SGHTA and FQGNSA. The CDR3 length is 13 residues. Losses at the gene ends were 5 bases for V and 6 bases for J; bases not matched to a gene: 5. CDR3 region: CASSAPQGDGYTF. The CDR3 DNA sequence: TGTGCCAGCAGCGCACCACAGGGGGATGGCTACACCTTC.

This chain joins TRBV19 and TRBJ1-5, with 9 bases aligning to TRBD1. V shed 4 bases and J 4 bases; nucleotides not matched to a gene: 5. This CDR3 is built from 15 residues. Germline V CDR1 and CDR2: LNHDA, SQIVND (reference sequence). The CDR3 loop is CASSRLTGGNQPQHF. The CDR3 DNA sequence: TGTGCCAGTAGTAGGCTGACAGGGGGGAATCAGCCCCAGCATTTT.

This clonotype showed up many times. The V gene is TRBV28, the J gene TRBJ2-7; D is ambiguous. CDR3 length: 16 amino acids. Germline V gene lookup returns CDR1 MDHEN and CDR2 SYDVKM. V was cut by 4 bases and J by 0 bases, with 16 bases left in between. The CDR3 DNA reads TGTGCCAGCAGTTCTTTCCGCACAGCGAGCTCCTACGAGCAGTACTTC. Protein product: CASSSFRTASSYEQYF.

This clonotype appeared many times. J is TRBJ2-2 and V is TRBV30; 7 bases align to TRBD2. Germline lookup yields CDR1 GTSNPN and CDR2 SVGIG (reference sequence). Unmatched junction bases numbered 4, after V lost 5 bases and J lost 7 bases. CDR3 length: 12 amino acids. The CDR3 sequence: CAWSGGGGELFF. DNA of the CDR3: TGTGCCTGGTCGGGAGGCGGCGGGGAGCTGTTTTTT.

This clonotype occurred many times. V is TRBV20-1 and J is TRBJ1-1; D gene unclear. Germline V gene sequence: CDR1 DFQATT, CDR2 SNEGSKA (reference sequence). Trimming removed 8 bases at V and 0 bases at J, with 13 bases between. The CDR3 spans 13 residues. The CDR3 protein is CSSGHSVNTEAFF. DNA of the CDR3: TGCAGTTCAGGCCACAGCGTGAACACTGAAGCTTTCTTT.

This clonotype was seen ten or more times. V is TRBV6-5 and J is TRBJ2-7; D gene ambiguous. The length of the CDR3 is 15 residues. V gave up 2 bases and J gave up 2 bases, with 13 bases separating them. Germline V gene sequence: CDR1 MNHEY, CDR2 SVGAGI. CDR3 nucleotides: TGTGCCAGCAGTTACGGCCGAGACGCAGCCTACGAGCAGTACTTC. Protein sequence: CASSYGRDAAYEQYF.

CDR3 bases: TGCAGTGCTAGAGATTGGCGGATTAGGGCCTACGAGCAGTACTTC. Its protein is CSARDWRIRAYEQYF. This chain joins TRBV20-1 and TRBJ2-7; no clear D gene. The CDR3 contains 15 residues. Germline V lookup: CDR1 DFQATT, CDR2 SNEGSKA (reference sequence). The V gene lost 0 bases and the J gene lost 2 bases, with 14 bases spanning the gap.

This clonotype was picked up many times. This chain joins TRBV2 and TRBJ2-1; TRBD1 matches at 7 bases. The CDR3 covers 13 residues. Germline V gene lookup returns CDR1 SNHLY and CDR2 FYNNEI. Trimming at V came to 7 bases and at J to 6 bases, leaving 6 bases not matched to a gene. This CDR3 reads CASKIGTVNEQFF. As DNA, the CDR3 is TGTGCCAGCAAGATAGGGACAGTCAATGAGCAGTTCTTC.

DNA of the CDR3: TGTGCCACCAGCAGAGATCGAAGGGGGGACGAAAAACTGTTTTTT. As protein: CATSRDRRGDEKLFF. The J gene is TRBJ1-4, the V gene TRBV15; possibly TRBD1 for D (6 bases). V was trimmed by 0 bases and J by 8 bases, leaving 13 bases between them. The germline V gene encodes CDR1 LNHNV and CDR2 YYDKDF (reference sequence). This CDR3 region has 15 residues.

The sample holds many counts of this clonotype. The chain has TRBV28 and TRBJ2-3, with 10 positions matching TRBD2. The CDR3 sequence is 16 residues long. The J segment lost 5 bases and the V segment lost 5 bases, leaving 10 bases of the junction unmatched. Germline assignment: CDR1 MDHEN and CDR2 SYDVKM. CDR3 region: CASSLPPGLARDTQYF. CDR3 DNA sequence: TGTGCCAGCAGTCTACCCCCGGGACTAGCGAGAGATACGCAGTATTTT.

This clonotype was picked up many times. The rearrangement joins TRBV11-2 to TRBJ2-5; D assignment may be TRBD1 or TRBD2 (5 bases each). This CDR3 has 17 amino acids. Between the trimmed V and J ends, which lost 0 bases and 5 bases, there was a span of 19 bases. Germline CDR1 is SGHAT and CDR2 is FQNNGV. This CDR3 is CASSLDLGTGADETQYF. DNA of the CDR3: TGTGCCAGCAGCTTAGATCTCGGAACCGGGGCGGACGAGACCCAGTACTTC.

This rearrangement joins TRBV10-3 to TRBJ2-2; 10 bases map to TRBD1. This CDR3 has 15 residues. Per germline, CDR1 ENHRY and CDR2 SYGVKD. V was clipped by 4 bases and J by 5 bases; unmatched bases: 4. CDR3 sequence reads: CAISGDRGRTGELFF. CDR3 nucleotide sequence: TGTGCCATCAGTGGGGACAGGGGCAGGACCGGGGAGCTGTTTTTT.

This sequence joins TRBV9 and TRBJ1-6, with D unresolved. Germline V gene sequence: CDR1 SGDLS, CDR2 YYNGEE. Trimming removed 0 bases at V and 14 bases at J, with 18 bases between. The CDR3 totals 15 residues. This chain's CDR3 is CASSVDPRTGGALHF. The CDR3 nucleotides read TGTGCCAGCAGCGTAGATCCCAGGACCGGCGGAGCCCTCCACTTT. The full variable domain, its missing parts supplied by reference TRBV9 and TRBJ1-6, is DSGVTQTPKHLITATGQRVTLRCSPRSGDLSVYWYQQSLDQGLQFLIQYYNGEERAKGNILERFSAQQFPDLHSELNLSSLELGDSALYFCASSVDPRTGGALHFGNGTRLTVT.

The chain carries TRBV20-1 and TRBJ1-5, with D hard to call. V was shortened by 6 bases and J by 2 bases, with 17 bases between the two germline ends. CDR1 and CDR2 from the germline V gene are DFQATT and SNEGSKA (reference sequence). This CDR3 spans 15 amino acids. The chain's CDR3 is CSASKGPGGNQPQHF. The CDR3 DNA is TGCAGTGCAAGCAAGGGCCCCGGGGGCAATCAGCCCCAGCATTTT.

This clonotype was seen repeatedly, ten times or more. V and J are TRBV6-1 and TRBJ2-1; D might be TRBD2 (6 bases). The CDR3 covers 16 residues. Trimming took 3 bases from V and 0 from J, leaving 12 bases between them. CDR1 and CDR2 from the germline V gene are MNHNS and SASEGT. The CDR3 loop is CASSEEGTYSYNEQFF. The CDR3 DNA is TGTGCCAGCAGTGAGGAGGGGACTTACTCCTACAATGAGCAGTTCTTC.

V gene TRBV5-6 combines with J gene TRBJ2-1; 8 nucleotides agree with TRBD2. Germline values: CDR1 SGHDT, CDR2 YYEEEE. This CDR3 is built from 17 residues. V was clipped by 4 bases and J by 9 bases; unmatched bases: 18. CDR3 nucleotide sequence: TGTGCCAGCAGCGGGGAATACGGGAGGGCCTCAATATTTGAGCAGTTCTTC. Its protein product is CASSGEYGRASIFEQFF.

In this sample, this clonotype turned up many times. The J gene is TRBJ1-2, the V gene TRBV2; D gene ambiguous. Germline assignment: CDR1 SNHLY and CDR2 FYNNEI. This CDR3 contains 12 residues. Trimming pared 4 bases from V and 4 bases from J, leaving 7 bases between. CDR3 sequence (DNA): TGTGCCAGCAGTGTGGCAGTCTATGGCTACACCTTC. It codes for CASSVAVYGYTF.

This clonotype was recorded many times. V and J are TRBV6-1 and TRBJ2-1; TRBD2 might be the D (5 bases). The CDR3 has 12 residues. Germline V gene lookup returns CDR1 MNHNS and CDR2 SASEGT. V lost 9 bases, J lost 3 bases, and 9 bases lay in between. The CDR3 spells CASSEGYNEQFF. The CDR3 bases are TGTGCCAGTAGCGAAGGCTACAATGAGCAGTTCTTC.

This clonotype has at least ten counts. The chain uses TRBV12-3 or TRBV12-4 and TRBJ2-3; 10 positions agree with TRBD2. V shed 7 bases, J shed 1 base, and the junction held 8 bases outside the gene matches. The CDR3 runs to 16 residues. The CDR3, as DNA: TGTGCCAGCACCCTAGGGACTAGCGAAGGCACAGATACGCAGTATTTT. This translates into CASTLGTSEGTDTQYF.

This chain uses TRBV20-1 with TRBJ2-7; either TRBD1 or TRBD2 may fit D (5 bases each). The CDR3 length is 13 residues. CDR1 is DFQATT, CDR2 SNEGSKA, per germline (reference sequence). The V and J ends lost 6 bases and 4 bases respectively, with 16 bases between them. Here the CDR3 reads CSAGSGDRYEQYF. CDR3 sequence (DNA): TGCAGTGCGGGCTCCGGGGACCGATACGAGCAGTACTTC.

This chain joins TRBV4-3 and TRBJ1-4; TRBD1 agrees at 8 bases. Germline CDR1 reads LGHNA; CDR2 reads YSLEER. CDR3 length equals 15 residues. The V and J ends lost 3 bases and 6 bases, in that order; junction bases with no gene match: 6. CDR3 sequence reads: CASSQAPGQDEKLFF. Written as DNA, the CDR3 is TGCGCCAGCAGCCAGGCGCCGGGACAGGATGAAAAACTGTTTTTT.